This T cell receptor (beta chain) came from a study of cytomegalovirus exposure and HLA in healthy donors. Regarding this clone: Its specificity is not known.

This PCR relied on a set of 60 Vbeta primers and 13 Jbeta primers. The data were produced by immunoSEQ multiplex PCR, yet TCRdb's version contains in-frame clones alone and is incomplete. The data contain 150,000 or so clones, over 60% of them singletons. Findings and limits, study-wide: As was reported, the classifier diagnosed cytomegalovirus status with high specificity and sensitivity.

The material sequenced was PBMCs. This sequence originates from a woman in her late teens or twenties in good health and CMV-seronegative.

The CDR3: CASSPNAASLITEAFF. CDR3 nucleotides: TGCGCCAGCAGCCCGAATGCGGCCTCCCTGATAACTGAAGCTTTCTTT. The chain recombines TRBV5-1 with TRBJ1-1; no firm D call. Looked up from germline, CDR1 is SGHRS and CDR2 is YFSETQ. The CDR3 consists of 16 residues. The V gene lost 4 bases and the J gene lost 5 bases, with 21 bases spanning the gap. Full variable domain (remainder filled in from reference TRBV5-1 and TRBJ1-1): KAGVTQTPRYLIKTRGQQVTLSCSPISGHRSVSWYQQTPGQGLQFLFEYFSETQRNKGNFPGRFSGRQFSNSRSEMNVSTLELGDSALYLCASSPNAASLITEAFFGQGTRLTVV.